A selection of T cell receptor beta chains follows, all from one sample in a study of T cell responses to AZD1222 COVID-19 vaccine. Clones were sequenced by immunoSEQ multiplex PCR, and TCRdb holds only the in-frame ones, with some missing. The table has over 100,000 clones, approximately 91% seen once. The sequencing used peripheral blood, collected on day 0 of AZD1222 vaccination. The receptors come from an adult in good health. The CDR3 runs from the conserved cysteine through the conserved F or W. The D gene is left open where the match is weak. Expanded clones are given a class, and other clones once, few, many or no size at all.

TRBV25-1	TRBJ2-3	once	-	TGTGCCAGCAGTGAAGGGGGAGCCCGCACAGATACGCAGTATTTT	CASSEGGARTDTQYF
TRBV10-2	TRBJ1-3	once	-	TGCGCCAGCAGTGTGGGCTGGAGCTCTGGAAACACCATATATTTT	CASSVGWSSGNTIYF
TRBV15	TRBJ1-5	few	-	TGTGCCACCAGCAGAGATCGAGGAGGGGCGTTTCAGCCCCAGCATTTT	CATSRDRGGAFQPQHF
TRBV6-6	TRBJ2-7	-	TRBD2	TGTGCCAGCAGTTCGGCTAGCGGAAGTTGGGAGCAGTACTTC	CASSSASGSWEQYF
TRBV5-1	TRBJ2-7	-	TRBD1	TGCGCCAGCAGCCCCACCGGGACAGTGGCCTCCGAGCAGTACTTC	CASSPTGTVASEQYF
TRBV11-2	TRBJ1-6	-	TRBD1	TGTGCCAGCAGCTTCAGGGGGGATAATTCACCCCTCCACTTT	CASSFRGDNSPLHF
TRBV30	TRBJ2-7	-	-	TGTGCCTCGTCTGGTGGGCGGGGGCCCTACGAGCAGTACTTC	CASSGGRGPYEQYF
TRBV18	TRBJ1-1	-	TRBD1	TGTGCCAGCTCACCCCGGACAGGGGACACTGAAGCTTTCTTT	CASSPRTGDTEAFF
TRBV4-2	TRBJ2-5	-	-	TGTGCCAGCAGCCAAGATTGGCCGGCACAAGAGACCCAGTACTTC	CASSQDWPAQETQYF
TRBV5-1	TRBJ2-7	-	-	TGCGCCAGCAGCCCGACTGGGGAGCGCTCCTACGAGCAGTACTTC	CASSPTGERSYEQYF
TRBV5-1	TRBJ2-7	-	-	TGCGCCAGCAGCTTGCTGGGTACCTACGAGCAGTACTTC	CASSLLGTYEQYF
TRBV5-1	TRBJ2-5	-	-	TGCGCCAGCAGCCCCCTTGGCCAGAGGGGGACCCAGTACTTC	CASSPLGQRGTQYF
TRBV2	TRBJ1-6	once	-	TGTGCCAGCAGCTACAAGGGGGGCGAATCACCCCTCCACTTT	CASSYKGGESPLHF
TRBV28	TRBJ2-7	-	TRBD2	TGTGCCAGCAGTACTCCGACTAGCGGGGAATCCTACGAGCAGTACTTC	CASSTPTSGESYEQYF
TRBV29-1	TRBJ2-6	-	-	TGCAGCGTTGAAGCGACCGGGACAGGGGCCAACGTCCTGACTTTC	CSVEATGTGANVLTF
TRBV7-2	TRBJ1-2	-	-	TGTGCCAGCAGCTCCCTCATATCAGGGGACTATGGCTACACCTTC	CASSSLISGDYGYTF
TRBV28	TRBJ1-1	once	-	TGTGCCAGCAGTCCTATCCCCTCGTGGGGGGGGCCGTCGGGTACTGAAGCTTTCTTT	CASSPIPSWGGPSGTEAFF
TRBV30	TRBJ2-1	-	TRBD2	TGTGCCTGGAGTGCTGGACTAGCGGGAGTCGATGAGCAGTTCTTC	CAWSAGLAGVDEQFF
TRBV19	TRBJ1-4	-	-	TGTGCCAGTACCGGAGGACCTACAACTAATGAAAAACTGTTTTTT	CASTGGPTTNEKLFF
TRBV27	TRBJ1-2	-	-	TGTGCCAGCCGCAGAGGCGATGGCTATGGCTACACCTTC	CASRRGDGYGYTF
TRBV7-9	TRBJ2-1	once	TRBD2	TGTGCCAGCAGCTTAGGTCTAGCGGGAACCAATGAGCAGTTCTTC	CASSLGLAGTNEQFF
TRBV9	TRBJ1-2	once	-	TGTGCCAGCAGGCCCGGCTCCCTCACTAACTATGGCTACACCTTC	CASRPGSLTNYGYTF
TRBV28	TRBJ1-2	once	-	TGTGCCAGCAGTTTTTTTTTATTGGGTCCCTATGGCTACACCTTC	CASSFFLLGPYGYTF
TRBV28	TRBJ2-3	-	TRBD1	TGTGCTACCATACCCCGGGACAGTGATACGCAGTATTTT	CATIPRDSDTQYF
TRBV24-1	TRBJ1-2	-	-	TGTGCCACCAGTGACCGCGGGACGTCTTCTCACTATGGCTACACCTTC	CATSDRGTSSHYGYTF
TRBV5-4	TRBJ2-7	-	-	TGTGCCAGCAGCTTTCCGGGAAGCTACGAGCAGTACTTC	CASSFPGSYEQYF
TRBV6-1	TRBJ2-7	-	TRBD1	TGTGCCAGCAGTGAAGGGACAGGGGGCTCCTACGAGCAGTACTTC	CASSEGTGGSYEQYF
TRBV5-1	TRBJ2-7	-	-	TGCGCCAGCAGCCCTGGACCACACTGGAGGAGCTCCTACGAGCAGTACTTC	CASSPGPHWRSSYEQYF
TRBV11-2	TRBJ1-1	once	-	TGTGCCAGCAGCTTTGCACAGGTGGGGGCTGAAGCTTTCTTT	CASSFAQVGAEAFF
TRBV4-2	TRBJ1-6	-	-	TGTGCCAGCAGCCAACTCGAGGTGATAGGGAATTCACCCCTCCACTTT	CASSQLEVIGNSPLHF
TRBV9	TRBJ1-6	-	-	TGTGCCAGCAGCACCACAGGGTTTCGTAATTCACCCCTCCACTTT	CASSTTGFRNSPLHF
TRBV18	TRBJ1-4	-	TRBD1	TGTGCCAGCTCACCAAATCAAGGGACAGGGCGCGAAAAACTGTTTTTT	CASSPNQGTGREKLFF
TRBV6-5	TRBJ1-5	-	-	TGTGCCAGCAGCAAAACCTCGACTGCTCGGCAGCCCCAGCATTTT	CASSKTSTARQPQHF
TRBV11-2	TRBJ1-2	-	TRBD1	TGTGCCAGCAGGCGACAGGGTGGTTATGGCTACACCTTC	CASRRQGGYGYTF
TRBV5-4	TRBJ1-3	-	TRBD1	TGTGCCAGCAGCCCTGGACAGGGGATCCACTCTGGAAACACCATATATTTT	CASSPGQGIHSGNTIYF
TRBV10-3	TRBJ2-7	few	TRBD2	TGTGCCATCAGGAACACTAGCGGCTCCTACGAGCAGTACTTC	CAIRNTSGSYEQYF
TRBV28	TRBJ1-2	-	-	TGTGCCAGCAGCGGCGGTTTAACCCATTATGGCTACACCTTC	CASSGGLTHYGYTF
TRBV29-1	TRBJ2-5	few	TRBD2	TGCAGCCATGGTGGAGCGGGAGATTTAGAGACCCAGTACTTC	CSHGGAGDLETQYF
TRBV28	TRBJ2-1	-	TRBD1	TGTGCCAGCAGTTTACCGGGACAGGGGGCACAGGAGCAGTTCTTC	CASSLPGQGAQEQFF
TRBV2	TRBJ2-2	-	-	TGTGCCAGCACCTCAACGAACACCGGGGAGCTGTTTTTT	CASTSTNTGELFF
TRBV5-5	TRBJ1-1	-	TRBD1	TGTGCCAGCAGCTTCGGTCCAAGGACAGGGGGGGCCTTTGAAGCTTTCTTT	CASSFGPRTGGAFEAFF